The 30 T cell receptor beta chains in this list originate from one sample, sequenced in a study of CD8+ T cells in alopecia areata. RNA, once extracted, was reverse transcribed into cDNA for use as the sequencing template. Generated by immunoSEQ multiplex PCR, the TCRdb table keeps only in-frame clones and is missing some. Of hundreds of thousands of clones listed, about 62% are singletons. Sample treatment: oral pan-JAK inhibitor, 5-10 mg twice daily. Here the sequenced sample was CD4+ T cells sorted from blood, taken at week 24, from a patient treated with tofacitinib. All receptors come from a human donor with alopecia areata.

This chain uses TRBV7-2 with TRBJ1-4; 8 bases are shared with TRBD1. Germline values: CDR1 SGHTA, CDR2 FQGNSA. With V trimmed by 5 bases and J by 8 bases, 13 bases remained unmatched. The CDR3 is 16 amino acids. The CDR3 sequence is CASSRGQGPAGEKLFF. As DNA, the CDR3 is TGTGCCAGCAGCCGTGGACAGGGACCGGCGGGGGAAAAACTGTTTTTT.

V and J are TRBV29-1 and TRBJ1-1; unclear D gene. Trimming took off 6 bases at V and 3 bases at J, with 17 bases between the two ends. Germline values: CDR1 SQVTM, CDR2 ANQGSEA. This CDR3 has 14 amino acids. Here the CDR3 reads CSVSPALWDTEAFF. The CDR3 DNA reads TGCAGCGTGAGTCCCGCGTTGTGGGACACTGAAGCTTTCTTT.

The chain joins TRBV9 to TRBJ1-2; no clear D gene. This CDR3 spans 14 amino acids. The V gene lost 0 bases and the J gene lost 7 bases, with 13 bases spanning the gap. Germline CDR1 is SGDLS and CDR2 is YYNGEE. CDR3 amino acids: CASSVARAGPGYTF. Written as DNA, the CDR3 is TGTGCCAGCAGCGTAGCAAGGGCAGGTCCTGGCTACACCTTC.

The J gene is TRBJ2-2, the V gene TRBV27; D is undetermined. The CDR3 is 14 amino acids. Germline V gene data show CDR1 as MNHEY and CDR2 as SMNVEV (reference sequence). V dropped 1 base and J dropped 6 bases, with 9 bases sitting between them. The chain's CDR3 is CASSLFTAPGELFF. CDR3 DNA: TGTGCCAGCAGTTTATTCACCGCTCCCGGGGAGCTGTTTTTT.

The table lists this clone with a few counts. The rearrangement uses TRBV5-1 and TRBJ2-5; D is undetermined. Germline CDR1 and CDR2: SGHRS and YFSETQ. Trimming pared 4 bases from V and 4 bases from J, leaving 17 bases between. The CDR3 runs to 15 residues. The DNA of the CDR3 is TGCGCCAGCAGCCTCTTCCTCAACCCGGGAGAGACCCAGTACTTC. Amino acid sequence: CASSLFLNPGETQYF.

The chain has TRBV27 and TRBJ2-3, with D possibly matching TRBD2 (5 bases). CDR1 is MNHEY, CDR2 SMNVEV, per germline (reference sequence). Trimming stripped 8 bases from V and 0 bases from J, with 15 bases between. The CDR3 runs to 15 residues. The CDR3 spells CASAYGKGSTDTQYF. The DNA for the CDR3 is TGTGCCAGCGCATACGGGAAAGGGAGCACAGATACGCAGTATTTT.

V gene TRBV4-1 combines with J gene TRBJ2-7; D may be TRBD2 (6 bases). Trimming left V 3 bases short and J 5 bases short, with 17 bases between. This CDR3 contains 15 residues. Per germline, CDR1 MGHRA and CDR2 YSYEKL. CDR3 in amino acids: CASSHPTRETHEQYF. DNA for the CDR3: TGCGCCAGCAGCCATCCGACTAGGGAAACTCACGAGCAGTACTTC.

This clone was seen more than once but under ten times. This rearrangement joins TRBV20-1 to TRBJ1-2; D gene uncertain. Germline values: CDR1 DFQATT, CDR2 SNEGSKA (reference sequence). The CDR3 totals 11 residues. V lost 3 bases to trimming and J lost 7 bases, with 9 bases between them. This CDR3 reads CSARRPAGYTF. CDR3 coding DNA: TGCAGTGCTAGGAGGCCGGCTGGCTACACCTTC.

V usage is TRBV5-1 and J usage is TRBJ2-7, with D possibly TRBD1 on 5 matching bases. Germline CDR1 SGHRS, CDR2 YFSETQ. Trimming cost V 3 bases and J 2 bases, with 12 bases left between them. The CDR3 consists of 14 residues. The CDR3 region has the DNA TGCGCCAGCAGCTGGCAGGGTTCGGCCTACGAGCAGTACTTC. It encodes CASSWQGSAYEQYF.

CDR3 DNA: TGTGCCAGCAGACCCGGGACGGGCCAGGGAGCTTTCTTT. Its protein is CASRPGTGQGAFF. The chain joins TRBV7-2 to TRBJ1-1, with D perhaps matching TRBD1 (5 bases). V was trimmed by 6 bases and J by 10 bases, leaving 18 bases between them. The CDR3 length is 13 residues. Germline CDR1 reads SGHTA; CDR2 reads FQGNSA.

This chain uses TRBV6-5 with TRBJ1-2; D possibly corresponds to TRBD1 (5 bases). Germline V lookup: CDR1 MNHEY, CDR2 SVGAGI. The CDR3 runs 16 residues. V was shortened by 2 bases and J by 5 bases, with 18 bases between the two germline ends. The CDR3 sequence: CASSYRGSDQGYGYTF. CDR3 DNA: TGTGCCAGCAGTTACAGGGGTTCGGACCAGGGATATGGCTACACCTTC.

The chain employs TRBV15 and TRBJ2-5, with D perhaps matching TRBD1 (5 bases). V was clipped by 8 bases and J by 5 bases, with 15 bases between them. Germline CDR1 and CDR2: LNHNV and YYDKDF (reference sequence). The CDR3 covers 13 residues. CDR3 DNA sequence: TGTGCCACCGCCACAGGTAAAGGGGAGACCCAGTACTTC. It codes for CATATGKGETQYF.

This rearrangement joins TRBV2 to TRBJ2-1; TRBD1 aligns across 10 bases. Unmatched junction bases numbered 11, after V lost 0 bases and J lost 3 bases. CDR1 and CDR2 from the germline V gene are SNHLY and FYNNEI. The length of the CDR3 is 19 residues. The CDR3 DNA sequence: TGTGCCAGCAGTGAAGCACCGCCCTGGGACAGGGGTTTCTACAATGAGCAGTTCTTC. Its protein is CASSEAPPWDRGFYNEQFF.

The chain recombines TRBV30 with TRBJ2-7; 10 nucleotides align to TRBD1. TRBJ2-5 matches the DNA end more closely, so the J call is doubtful. Germline V gene lookup returns CDR1 GTSNPN and CDR2 SVGIG (reference sequence). CDR3 size: 14 residues. CDR3 in amino acids: CASRDRGRRETQYF. The CDR3 DNA is TGTGCCTCTCGGGACAGGGGTAGACGGGAGACCCAGTACTTC.

The chain joins TRBV2 to TRBJ2-3; D unclear. The germline V and J ends were trimmed by 8 bases and 6 bases, with 9 bases remaining between them. The CDR3 sequence is 11 residues long. Germline CDR1 reads SNHLY; CDR2 reads FYNNEI. CDR3 DNA sequence: TGTGCCAGCGCCGGTCGGGATACGCAGTATTTT. Encoded protein: CASAGRDTQYF. Full variable domain (remainder filled in from reference TRBV2 and TRBJ2-3): EPEVTQTPSHQVTQMGQEVILRCVPISNHLYFYWYRQILGQKVEFLVSFYNNEISEKSEIFDDQFSVERPDGSNFTLKIRSTKLEDSAMYFCASAGRDTQYFGPGTRLTVL.

In this sample, this clone turned up a few times. V usage is TRBV5-5 and J usage is TRBJ2-3, with a weak D call TRBD2 (6 bases). The CDR3 extends over 14 amino acids. V lost 4 bases and J lost 5, with 14 bases in between. In germline, CDR1 is SGHKS, CDR2 YYEKEE (reference sequence). The DNA for the CDR3 is TGTGCCAGCAGCCCCGCGGGACTCCAAGATACGCAGTATTTT. Residues: CASSPAGLQDTQYF.

The chain couples TRBV5-1 to TRBJ1-2, with D possibly matching TRBD1 (6 bases). This CDR3 region has 14 residues. V shed 4 bases and J shed 6 bases, with 16 bases lying between them. Germline CDR1 reads SGHRS; CDR2 reads YFSETQ. In DNA, the CDR3 is TGCGCCAGCAGCCTGTCGGACAGCAAAAATGGCTACACCTTC. It codes for CASSLSDSKNGYTF.

This chain connects TRBV29-1 to TRBJ1-2; tentatively, D is TRBD1 (5 bases). Germline V lookup: CDR1 SQVTM, CDR2 ANQGSEA. The V gene lost 1 base and the J gene lost 4 bases, with 19 bases spanning the gap. The CDR3 covers 16 residues. As DNA, the CDR3 is TGCAGCGTTGAAGGGGCAGGGAGGGAGCGCAGCTATGGCTACACCTTC. It specifies CSVEGAGRERSYGYTF.

This chain uses TRBV28 with TRBJ2-1; D gene unclear. Trimming took 5 bases from V and 3 from J, leaving 11 bases between them. Germline lookup yields CDR1 MDHEN and CDR2 SYDVKM. This CDR3 is 14 amino acids long. Here the CDR3 reads CASSRQSNYNEQFF. The CDR3 coding sequence is TGTGCCAGCAGTCGTCAGTCAAACTACAATGAGCAGTTCTTC. Together with reference TRBV28 and TRBJ2-1, the CDR3 gives the full variable domain: DVKVTQSSRYLVKRTGEKVFLECVQDMDHENMFWYRQDPGLGLRLIYFSYDVKMKEKGDIPEGYSVSREKKERFSLILESASTNQTSMYLCASSRQSNYNEQFFGPGTRLTVL.

V and J are TRBV7-2 and TRBJ2-3, with 8 bases lining up with TRBD1. Germline CDR1 SGHTA, CDR2 FQGNSA. J gave up 2 bases and V 6 bases, and 7 bases lay outside the gene matches. The CDR3 loop spans 15 amino acids. CDR3 in amino acids: CASSQGQGATDTQYF. DNA for the CDR3: TGTGCCAGCAGTCAGGGGCAGGGGGCCACAGATACGCAGTATTTT. Using reference TRBV7-2 and TRBJ2-3 for the parts outside the CDR3, the full variable domain is GAGVSQSPSNKVTEKGKDVELRCDPISGHTALYWYRQSLGQGLEFLIYFQGNSAPDKSGLPSDRFSAERTGGSVSTLTIQRTQQEDSAVYLCASSQGQGATDTQYFGPGTRLTVL.

The chain is built from TRBV5-1 and TRBJ2-7, with D maybe TRBD2 (6 bases). Germline V lookup: CDR1 SGHRS, CDR2 YFSETQ. CDR3 length equals 15 residues. V was clipped by 2 bases and J by 0 bases, with 12 bases between them. CDR3 nucleotides: TGCGCCAGCAGCTTTGGGGGGATTTACTCCTACGAGCAGTACTTC. This sequence encodes CASSFGGIYSYEQYF.

The CDR3 loop is CAISIQQGIEYF. CDR3 coding DNA: TGTGCCATCAGCATCCAACAGGGAATTGAGTACTTC. The chain has TRBV10-3 and TRBJ2-7, with a tentative D call TRBD1 (6 bases). Trimming took 6 bases from V and 11 from J, leaving 17 bases between them. CDR3 length equals 12 residues. Germline V gene sequence: CDR1 ENHRY, CDR2 SYGVKD.

This clone has a handful of counts. This chain joins TRBV29-1 and TRBJ2-7; D is possibly TRBD2 (5 bases). This CDR3 region has 11 residues. CDR1 is SQVTM, CDR2 ANQGSEA, per germline. V was pared by 4 bases and J by 4 bases, with 8 bases between. The CDR3 protein is CSVARTYEQYF. DNA for the CDR3: TGCAGCGTTGCTAGGACTTACGAGCAGTACTTC.

V is TRBV7-2 and J is TRBJ2-6; D is perhaps TRBD1 or TRBD2 (5 bases each). With 8 bases removed from V and 0 bases from J, the gap between germline ends came to 11 bases. From germline, CDR1 is SGHTA and CDR2 FQGNSA. This CDR3 has 15 residues. CDR3 sequence: CASPRGISGANVLTF. In nucleotides, the CDR3 is TGTGCCAGCCCTCGGGGCATCTCTGGGGCCAACGTCCTGACTTTC.

This chain joins TRBV30 and TRBJ2-1, with 11 bases matching TRBD2. The CDR3 is 15 amino acids. Per germline, CDR1 GTSNPN and CDR2 SVGIG (reference sequence). The V and J ends lost 2 bases and 4 bases, in that order; junction bases with no gene match: 4. CDR3 sequence reads: CAWSLSSGGYNEQFF. The CDR3 DNA is TGTGCCTGGAGTCTCTCTAGCGGGGGGTACAATGAGCAGTTCTTC.

V is TRBV28 and J is TRBJ1-2, with 7 positions matching TRBD1. CDR3 length: 13 residues. The germline gives CDR1 MDHEN, CDR2 SYDVKM. Trimming removed 7 bases from V and 6 bases from J; junction bases left unmatched: 8. The chain's CDR3 is CASTPGGGDGYTF. The CDR3 region has the DNA TGTGCCAGCACTCCAGGGGGGGGTGATGGCTACACCTTC.

The gene calls are TRBV9 and TRBJ2-7; weak D call: TRBD1 (6 bases). The CDR3 is made up of 14 amino acids. Trimming shortened V by 4 bases and J by 3 bases, and 14 bases separated the two germline ends. CDR1 SGDLS and CDR2 YYNGEE come from the germline V gene. Written as DNA, the CDR3 is TGTGCCAGCAGCCCCTCCCGACAGGTCTACGAGCAGTACTTC. It is translated as CASSPSRQVYEQYF.

This clone was observed a handful of times. The chain joins TRBV2 to TRBJ2-1; D is unclear. Per the germline V gene, CDR1 is SNHLY and CDR2 is FYNNEI. The germline V and J ends were trimmed by 4 bases and 10 bases, with 11 bases remaining between them. The CDR3 is made up of 12 amino acids. The CDR3 loop is CASSVMGGEQFF. As DNA, the CDR3 is TGTGCCAGCAGTGTGATGGGTGGAGAGCAGTTCTTC.

In DNA, the CDR3 is TGTGCCAGCAGCTACAGGGTCGACGAGACCCAGTACTTC. It codes for CASSYRVDETQYF. The chain uses TRBV7-9 and TRBJ2-5; possible D gene TRBD1, 6 bases. The CDR3 has 13 residues. CDR1 and CDR2 (germline): SEHNR, FQNEAQ (reference sequence). Between the trimmed V and J ends, which lost 4 bases and 5 bases, there was a span of 11 bases.

V usage is TRBV5-6 and J usage is TRBJ2-4; 10 bases agree with TRBD1. CDR1 and CDR2 from the germline V gene are SGHDT and YYEEEE. The trim removed 5 bases at V and 0 bases at J, leaving 11 bases unmatched. The length of the CDR3 is 18 residues. CDR3 residues: CASSPTGGWGLAKNIQYF. CDR3 nucleotides: TGTGCCAGCAGTCCGACAGGGGGCTGGGGTCTAGCCAAAAACATTCAGTACTTC. Variable domain in full (rest from reference TRBV5-6 and TRBJ2-4): DAGVTQSPTHLIKTRGQQVTLRCSPKSGHDTVSWYQQALGQGPQFIFQYYEEEERQRGNFPDRFSGHQFPNYSSELNVNALLLGDSALYLCASSPTGGWGLAKNIQYFGAGTRLSVL.